The present entry profiles one T cell receptor beta chain with its context. Its antigen is unknown. One base away there is no much larger clone; base qualities are not given. This sample was included in a study of STAT5B mutations in CD4+ large granular lymphocyte leukemia (dated by TCRdb to between 2021 and 2022). Study-wide context: Among healthy controls, the CDR3 'QG' motif was associated with a particular HLA allele. The TCRbeta repertoires of CD4+ T-cell large granular lymphocyte leukemia patients were compared with the TCRbeta repertoires of healthy blood donors. Flow cytometry performed on FACSCanto II or FACSVerse showed that the purified fractions had more than 95% purity among lymphocytes.

The immunoSEQ assay at survey resolution was used to sequence TCRbeta rearrangements from genomic DNA. As for the original processing: A lowest detectable productive clonotype frequency of 2.59 x 10-5 was observed in the TCR sequencing data. Analyses included only productive TCRbeta rearrangements, meaning complete and in-frame sequences. Simpson clonality, calculated in the immunoSEQ Analyzer version 3.0, was used as the measure of sample clonality. Based on frequency, clones were grouped as very rare, small, medium, large (1-20%) or hyperexpanded (>20%). Generation probabilities were estimated with OLGA 1.2.3, V-gene circos plots were made with VDJtools, specificities were looked up in VDJdb, and CDR3 motifs were identified with GLIPH. TCRdb stores this immuneACCESS table with in-frame sequences only. Part of the clones is absent; in the studies checked, under half of the shortfall reflects unresolved V genes, and no reason is known for the rest. The DNA was the basis for D and trimming; V, J and clone size are from that table. The sample profile shows tens of thousands of clones; around two thirds of them were found once. Jointly, the top ten make up over 0.4% of the sample.

Overall study outcomes, separate from this receptor: Enrichment of TRBV06-family usage was observed among the top patient clones (8/27) relative to healthy controls (2/35). Data were not HLA-matched; higher clonality in CD4+ versus CD8+ T-LGLL could reflect the relatively small sample size. Main leukemic clonotypes were private to each patient, although 25% to 30% appeared at low frequency in other patients' non-leukemic repertoires. CD4-sorted patient repertoires appeared more clonal than healthy CD4+ repertoires, and this difference persisted after removing the putative leukemic clones.

Healthy controls were approximately 40 blood donors whose buffy coats came from the Finnish Red Cross blood service. All TCR-sequenced material derived from peripheral blood: patient blood samples and healthy donor buffy coats. Peripheral blood mononuclear cells were isolated by Ficoll-Hypaque gradient centrifugation. CD4+ cells were purified magnetically from the buffy coats of healthy controls. Genomic DNA was extracted using the Gentra Puregene Cell and Tissue kit, and a Qubit 2.0 fluorometer was used to quantify it. The CDR3, from cysteine to phenylalanine, totals 14 residues. Only the CDR3 portion is preserved as DNA: 42 bases, with reading frame beginning at the first base. Per the germline V gene, SQVTM is the CDR1 and ANQGSEA is the CDR2. Trimming removed 3 bases from V and 7 bases from J; the gene matches leave 11 bases unexplained.

The sequence joins TRBV29-1 to TRBJ1-2, with 7 central nucleotides matching TRBD1. The sample was CD4+ T cells from blood buffy coats. The receptor comes from a human donor in good health. The CDR3 protein is CSVDVRQGAAGYTF. The nucleotide sequence reads TGCAGCGTTGATGTCCGACAGGGCGCGGCTGGCTACACCTTC.